This is a list of T cell receptor beta chains from one sample in a study of T cells in Graves' hyperthyroidism and ophthalmopathy. Each CDR3 protein is one row after TCRdb ran MiXCR on the multiplex PCR reads. The sample has a few hundred thousand distinct CDR3 sequences; more than 12% are singletons. Sequenced input: blood. Source of these receptors: a woman aged 25-40 years with Graves' ophthalmopathy. CDR3s include the opening cysteine and the closing phenylalanine or tryptophan. The D gene is left open where the match is weak. Expanded clones get a size class; other rows say once, few or many, or leave the size out.

D	V	J	size	DNA	CDR3
-	TRBV12-3/TRBV12-4	TRBJ2-2	-	TGTGCCAGCAGTTTAGAGGGGGTAAACACCGGGGAGCTGTTTTTT	CASSLEGVNTGELFF
-	TRBV27	TRBJ1-5	-	TGTGCCACCGCGGAGGTTATCGGTCAGCCCCAGCATTTT	CATAEVIGQPQHF
-	TRBV30	TRBJ1-5	many	TGTGCCTGGAGTGTAAGGTTGGCAGGGGGCAATCAGCCCCAGCATTTT	CAWSVRLAGGNQPQHF
TRBD1	TRBV4-1	TRBJ2-2	-	TGCGCCAGCAGCCAAGCGGACAGGTTAAACACCGGGGAGCTGTTTTTT	CASSQADRLNTGELFF
TRBD2	TRBV12-3/TRBV12-4	TRBJ2-1	few	TGTGCCAGCAGTACTCCGGGGGGAGTTGGGCAGTTCTTC	CASSTPGGVGQFF
-	TRBV20-1	TRBJ1-1	many	TGCAGTGCTAGAGCCCTCTCAGGAAACCGGGTCACTGAAGCTTTCTTT	CSARALSGNRVTEAFF
-	TRBV7-8	TRBJ2-3	-	TGTGCCAGCAGCCCCCCTGGCGGGCTCCCCACGAATACGCAGTATTTT	CASSPPGGLPTNTQYF
-	TRBV7-2	TRBJ1-5	many	TGTGCCAGCAGCCGCACCGGGGCAGGGTTGAATCAGCCCCAGCATTTT	CASSRTGAGLNQPQHF
TRBD1	TRBV7-2	TRBJ1-3	many	TGTGCCAGCAGCTTACAAGGGGGCGGAAACACCATATATTTT	CASSLQGGGNTIYF
TRBD1	TRBV5-5	TRBJ2-7	few	TGTGCCAGCAGCCTTTCGGGGACAGGGGTTTCCTACGAGCAGTACTTC	CASSLSGTGVSYEQYF
TRBD1	TRBV3-1	TRBJ1-1	many	TGTGCCAGCAGCCACTTGCTGGGCCCGGGACAGCGGAACACTGAAGCTTTCTTT	CASSHLLGPGQRNTEAFF
-	TRBV20-1	TRBJ1-2	many	TGCAGTGCTAGGAGGTCTGGGGGCTATGGCTACACCTTC	CSARRSGGYGYTF
TRBD1	TRBV5-5	TRBJ2-7	many	TGTGCCAGCAGCTTGGTGGGACAGGCCTCCCTCTACGAGCAGTACTTC	CASSLVGQASLYEQYF
-	TRBV3-1	TRBJ2-7	many	TGTGCCAGCAGCCTAAGACAGGCAACCTACGAGCAGTACTTC	CASSLRQATYEQYF
-	TRBV3-1	TRBJ2-2	many	TGTGCCAGCAGCCAAGAGGGAGGCCACATCGGGGAGCTGTTTTTT	CASSQEGGHIGELFF
-	TRBV7-9	TRBJ2-2	many	TGTGCCAGCACCCTAGCCCGGGGGGCTCCGAACACCGGGGAGCTGTTTTTT	CASTLARGAPNTGELFF
-	TRBV9	TRBJ1-1	many	TGTGCCAGCAGCGGGGGCCAGCAGAACACTGAAGCTTTCTTT	CASSGGQQNTEAFF
TRBD1	TRBV28	TRBJ1-1	many	TGTGCCAGCAGCATCCCGGGACAGCTGGCTGAAGCTTTCTTT	CASSIPGQLAEAFF
-	TRBV30	TRBJ2-3	many	TGTGCCTGGAGGGGGACTTTGCTCGTCACGCAGTATTTT	CAWRGTLLVTQYF
-	TRBV7-9	TRBJ2-2	many	TGTGCCAGCAGCTTAGCGCTTAGCGTAAACACCGGGGAGCTGTTTTTT	CASSLALSVNTGELFF
-	TRBV12-3/TRBV12-4	TRBJ1-2	many	TGTGCCAGCAGCCCTCAGCAATTAACAGGGTCCCATGGCTACACCTTC	CASSPQQLTGSHGYTF
TRBD1	TRBV19	TRBJ2-7	many	TGTGCCAGTAGCCCCACAGGGGTAGGGGAGCAGTACTTC	CASSPTGVGEQYF
TRBD2	TRBV20-1	TRBJ2-3	many	TGCAGTGTTAAACGGGGGGGCGGAGATACGCAGTATTTT	CSVKRGGGDTQYF
-	TRBV9	TRBJ2-7	-	TGTGCCAGCGGAGAGTACGAGCAGTACTTC	CASGEYEQYF
-	TRBV6-5	TRBJ2-7	many	TGTGCCAGCAGTTACTCCCGGATTTGGTCCTACGAGCAGTACTTC	CASSYSRIWSYEQYF
-	TRBV20-1	TRBJ1-5	many	TGCAGTGCACAACAGGGATGGAGCAATCAGCCCCAGCATTTT	CSAQQGWSNQPQHF
TRBD1	TRBV6-1	TRBJ1-1	many	TGTGCCAGCAGTGGGGGACAGGGGAGGACTGAAGCTTTCTTT	CASSGGQGRTEAFF
-	TRBV20-1	TRBJ1-4	many	TGCAGTGCTAGACAGGGGTCGCGTGAAAAACTGTTTTTT	CSARQGSREKLFF
TRBD1	TRBV12-5	TRBJ1-2	many	TGTGCTAGTGCCCTTGACAGGGTGGATGGCTACACCTTC	CASALDRVDGYTF
-	TRBV6-2/TRBV6-3	TRBJ1-1	many	TGTGCCAGCAGCGGCGGAACGAACACTGAAGCTTTCTTT	CASSGGTNTEAFF
-	TRBV18	TRBJ2-2	many	TGTGCCAGCTCACCACCGGTTATCGGCGGGGAGCTGTTTTTT	CASSPPVIGGELFF
-	TRBV18	TRBJ1-2	many	TGTGCCAGCTCACCACCGAGTTTGCAGGGATATGGCTACACCTTC	CASSPPSLQGYGYTF
-	TRBV20-1	TRBJ2-1	many	TGCAGTGCTAGACGACTCACCTCCTACAATGAGCAGTTCTTC	CSARRLTSYNEQFF
TRBD2	TRBV19	TRBJ2-1	few	TGTGCCAGTAGTATTTATCGGGGGGGTTACAATGAGCAGTTCTTC	CASSIYRGGYNEQFF
-	TRBV20-1	TRBJ1-1	few	TGCAGTGCTAGAACCAGGGGCACTGAAGCTTTCTTT	CSARTRGTEAFF
-	TRBV20-1	TRBJ2-3	many	TGCAGTGCCCTGGCCATACCTGGGGATACGCAGTATTTT	CSALAIPGDTQYF
-	TRBV19	TRBJ2-1	-	TGTGCCAGTACCCCAGCGGCCTTATACAATGAGCAGTTCTTC	CASTPAALYNEQFF
-	TRBV9	TRBJ1-1	few	TGTGCCAGCAGCGTAGGAGGTATGACTGAAGCTTTCTTT	CASSVGGMTEAFF
-	TRBV18	TRBJ2-3	many	TGTGCCAGCTCACAGCCGACAGGCACAGATACGCAGTATTTT	CASSQPTGTDTQYF
-	TRBV9	TRBJ2-3	few	TGTGCCAGCAGCGTAGGTGGCTGGATCACAGATACGCAGTATTTT	CASSVGGWITDTQYF
-	TRBV7-9	TRBJ2-3	many	TGTGCCAGCAGCTTATCAGCAGGGTGGGGTATCAGCACAGATACGCAGTATTTT	CASSLSAGWGISTDTQYF
TRBD2	TRBV28	TRBJ2-5	many	TGTGCCAGCAGTTTCCCTCGGCGGGGGTCACAGGAAGAGACCCAGTACTTC	CASSFPRRGSQEETQYF
-	TRBV18	TRBJ1-1	many	TGTGCCAGCTCACCACCGACGCCGAGGGACTTGAACACTGAAGCTTTCTTT	CASSPPTPRDLNTEAFF
TRBD1	TRBV6-1	TRBJ1-5	many	TGTGCCAGCAGCGGCAGCCGGGACAGGGTCCGCAATCAGCCCCAGCATTTT	CASSGSRDRVRNQPQHF
TRBD2	TRBV11-2	TRBJ2-1	-	TGTGCCAGCAGCTCACAGACTAGCCCGGGCAATGAGCAGTTCTTC	CASSSQTSPGNEQFF
-	TRBV28	TRBJ2-1	many	TGTGCCAGCAGCACCATTACACAAGCGAGCTCCTACAATGAGCAGTTCTTC	CASSTITQASSYNEQFF
-	TRBV20-1	TRBJ2-5	many	TGCAGTGCTAGTCAGGGGATGTTCGGTCAGTACTTC	CSASQGMFGQYF